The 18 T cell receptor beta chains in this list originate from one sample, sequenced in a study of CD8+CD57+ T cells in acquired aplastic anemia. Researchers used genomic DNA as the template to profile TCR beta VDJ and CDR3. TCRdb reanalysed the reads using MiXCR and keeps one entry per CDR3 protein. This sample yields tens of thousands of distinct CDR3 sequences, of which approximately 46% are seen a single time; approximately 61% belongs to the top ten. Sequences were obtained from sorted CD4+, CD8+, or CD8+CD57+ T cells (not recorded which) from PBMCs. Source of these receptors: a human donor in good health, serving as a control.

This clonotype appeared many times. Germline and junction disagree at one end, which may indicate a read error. For the CDR3, the DNA is TGTGCCTGGAGTGTAGGGCGTCCGGCCGAGTTC. Its protein is CAWSVGRPAEF. This chain uses TRBV30 with TRBJ1-2; D unclear. The CDR3 runs 11 residues. Germline CDR1 reads GTSNPN; CDR2 reads SVGIG (reference sequence). The variable domain in full, completed from reference TRBV30 and TRBJ1-2, reads SQTIHQWPATLVQPVGSPLSLECTVEGTSNPNLYWYRQAAGRGLQLLFYSVGIGQISSEVPQNLSASRPQDRQFILSSKKLLLSDSGFYLCAWSVGRPAEFGSGTRLTVV.

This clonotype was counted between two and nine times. CDR3 nucleotides: TGTGCCAGCAGTGCCCTAGCGGGAGCGGAGATGGATACGCAGTATTTT. Protein sequence: CASSALAGAEMDTQYF. The chain joins TRBV25-1 to TRBJ2-3; 10 bases fit TRBD2. This CDR3 is built from 16 residues. The V gene end was trimmed by 4 bases and the J gene end by 6 bases; junction bases not matched to a gene: 10. The germline V gene has CDR1 MGHDK and CDR2 SYGVNS.

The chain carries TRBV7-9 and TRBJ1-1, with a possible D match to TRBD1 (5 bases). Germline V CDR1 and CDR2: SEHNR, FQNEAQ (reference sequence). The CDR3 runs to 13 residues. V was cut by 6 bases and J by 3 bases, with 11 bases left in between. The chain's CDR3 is CASSPQGDTEAFF. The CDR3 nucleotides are TGTGCCAGCAGTCCCCAGGGAGACACTGAAGCTTTCTTT.

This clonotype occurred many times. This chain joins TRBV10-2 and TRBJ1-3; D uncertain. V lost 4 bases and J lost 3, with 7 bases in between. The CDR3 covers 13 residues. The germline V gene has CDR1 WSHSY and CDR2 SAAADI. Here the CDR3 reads CASSGWDGNTIYF. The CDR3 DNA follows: TGCGCCAGCAGTGGGTGGGATGGAAACACCATATATTTT.

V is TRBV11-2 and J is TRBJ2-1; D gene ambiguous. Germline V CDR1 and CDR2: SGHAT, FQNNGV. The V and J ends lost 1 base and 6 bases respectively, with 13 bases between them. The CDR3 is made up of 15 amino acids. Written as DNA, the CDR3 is TGTGCCAGCAGCTTAGGGAACGTGGCTCCCAATGAGCAGTTCTTC. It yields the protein CASSLGNVAPNEQFF.

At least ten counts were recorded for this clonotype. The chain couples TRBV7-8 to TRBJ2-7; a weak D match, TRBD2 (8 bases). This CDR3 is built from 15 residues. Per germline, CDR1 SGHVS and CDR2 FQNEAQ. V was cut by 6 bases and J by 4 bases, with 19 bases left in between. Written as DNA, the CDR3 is TGTGCCAGCAGGCGGGGGACAGCGGGGGTATACGAGCAGTACTTC. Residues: CASRRGTAGVYEQYF.

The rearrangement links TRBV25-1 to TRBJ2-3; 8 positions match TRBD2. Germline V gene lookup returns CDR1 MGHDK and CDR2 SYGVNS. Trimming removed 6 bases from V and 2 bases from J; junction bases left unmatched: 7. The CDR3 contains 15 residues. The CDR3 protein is CASSARGGHTDTQYF. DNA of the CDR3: TGTGCCAGCAGCGCCCGGGGGGGACACACAGATACGCAGTATTTT.

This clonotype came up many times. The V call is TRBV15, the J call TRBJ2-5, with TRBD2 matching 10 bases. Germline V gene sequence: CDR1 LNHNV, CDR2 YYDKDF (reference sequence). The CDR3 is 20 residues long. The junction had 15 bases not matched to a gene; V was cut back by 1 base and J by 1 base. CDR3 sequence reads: CATSRGRSSGRSRAQETQYF. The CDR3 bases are TGTGCCACCAGCAGAGGGCGTTCTAGCGGGAGATCCCGGGCCCAAGAGACCCAGTACTTC.

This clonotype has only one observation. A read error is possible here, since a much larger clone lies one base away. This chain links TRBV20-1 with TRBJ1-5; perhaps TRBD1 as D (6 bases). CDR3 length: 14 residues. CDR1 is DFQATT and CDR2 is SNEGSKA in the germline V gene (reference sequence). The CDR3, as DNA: TGCAGTGTTAGAGAGGGGGGAACCGATCAGCCCCAGCATTTT. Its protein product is CSVREGGTDQPQHF.

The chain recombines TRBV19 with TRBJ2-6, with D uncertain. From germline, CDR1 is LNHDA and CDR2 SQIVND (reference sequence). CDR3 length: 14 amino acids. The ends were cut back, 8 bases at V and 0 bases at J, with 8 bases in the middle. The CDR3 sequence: CASHDSSGANVLTF. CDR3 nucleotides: TGTGCCAGTCACGATAGCTCTGGGGCCAACGTCCTGACTTTC.

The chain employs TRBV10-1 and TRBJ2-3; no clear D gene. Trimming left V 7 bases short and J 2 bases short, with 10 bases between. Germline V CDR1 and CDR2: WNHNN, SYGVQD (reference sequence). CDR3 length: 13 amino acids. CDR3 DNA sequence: TGCGCCAGCAAGCTAAAAAACACAGATACGCAGTATTTT. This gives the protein CASKLKNTDTQYF.

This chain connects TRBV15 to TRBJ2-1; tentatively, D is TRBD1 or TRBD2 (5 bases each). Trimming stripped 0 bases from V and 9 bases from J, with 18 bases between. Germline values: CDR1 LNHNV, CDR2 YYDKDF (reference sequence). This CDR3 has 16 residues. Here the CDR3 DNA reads TGTGCCACCAGCAGAGATCGGGGAATAACAGGAAGTGAGCAGTTCTTC. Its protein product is CATSRDRGITGSEQFF. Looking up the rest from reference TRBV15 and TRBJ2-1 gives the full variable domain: DAMVIQNPRYQVTQFGKPVTLSCSQTLNHNVMYWYQQKSSQAPKLLFHYYDKDFNNEADTPDNFQSRRPNTSFCFLDIRSPGLGDTAMYLCATSRDRGITGSEQFFGPGTRLTVL.

The CDR3 is CASKGAAQFF. The CDR3 DNA reads as TGTGCCAGTAAGGGTGCAGCACAGTTCTTC. The chain joins TRBV19 to TRBJ2-1; D is uncertain. V was cut by 7 bases and J by 13 bases, with 11 bases left in between. Germline-derived CDR1 and CDR2 are LNHDA and SQIVND (reference sequence). The CDR3 runs to 10 residues. The full variable domain, its missing parts supplied by reference TRBV19 and TRBJ2-1, is DGGITQSPKYLFRKEGQNVTLSCEQNLNHDAMYWYRQDPGQGLRLIYYSQIVNDFQKGDIAEGYSVSREKKESFPLTVTSAQKNPTAFYLCASKGAAQFFGPGTRLTVL.

The CDR3 loop is CASRDTNRPEKLFF. The CDR3, as DNA: TGTGCCAGCAGGGACACAAACCGGCCTGAAAAACTGTTTTTT. This chain joins TRBV6-1 and TRBJ1-4, with D perhaps TRBD1 (5 bases). The CDR3 has 14 residues. Trimming stripped 6 bases from V and 7 bases from J, with 15 bases between. CDR1 MNHNS and CDR2 SASEGT come from the germline V gene.

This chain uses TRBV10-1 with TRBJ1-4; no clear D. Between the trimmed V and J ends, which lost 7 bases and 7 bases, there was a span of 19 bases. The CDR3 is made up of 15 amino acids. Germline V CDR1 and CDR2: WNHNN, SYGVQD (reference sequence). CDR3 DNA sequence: TGCGCCAGCACGATCGACCGGGGAGTTGGTGAAAAACTGTTTTTT. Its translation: CASTIDRGVGEKLFF.

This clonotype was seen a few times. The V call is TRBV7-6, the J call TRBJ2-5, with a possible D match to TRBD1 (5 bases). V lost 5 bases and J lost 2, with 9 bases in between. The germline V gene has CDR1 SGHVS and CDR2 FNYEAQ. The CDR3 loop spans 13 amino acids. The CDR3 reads CASSLGLQETQYF. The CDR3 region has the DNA TGTGCCAGCAGCCTGGGGCTTCAAGAGACCCAGTACTTC.

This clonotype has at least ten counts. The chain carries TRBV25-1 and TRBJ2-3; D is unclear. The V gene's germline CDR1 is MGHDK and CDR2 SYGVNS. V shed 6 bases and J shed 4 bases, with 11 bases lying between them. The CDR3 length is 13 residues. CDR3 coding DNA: TGTGCCAGCAGCGCGGAGCTCGCAGATACGCAGTATTTT. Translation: CASSAELADTQYF.

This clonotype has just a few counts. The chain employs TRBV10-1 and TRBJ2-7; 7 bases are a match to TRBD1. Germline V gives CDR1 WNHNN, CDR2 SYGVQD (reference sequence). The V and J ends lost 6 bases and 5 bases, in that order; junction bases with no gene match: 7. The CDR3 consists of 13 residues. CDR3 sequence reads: CASRLDRHDEQYF. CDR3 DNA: TGCGCCAGCAGACTGGACAGGCACGACGAGCAGTACTTC.